Sequencing of this TCR beta chain was carried out in a study of blood T cell repertoires in COVID-19. Study information: T cells, B-cell-depleted T cells, or PBMCs supplied cDNA or gDNA.

Original handling: Reference gene primer amplification gave estimated nucleated cell counts. Only in-frame clones appear in the TCRdb table, and some are missing; sequencing was by immunoSEQ multiplex PCR. V, J and clone size reflect that table, while D and trimming were determined from the DNA. The repertoire holds about 160,000 clones, about 85% seen once, with under 8.5% in the top ten. The CDR3 contains 11 residues. Between the trimmed V and J ends, which lost 7 bases and 7 bases, there was a span of 5 bases. CDR1 and CDR2 (germline): SGHVS, FQNEAQ. The chain couples TRBV7-8 to TRBJ1-6; no firm D call. Sequencing used peripheral blood. The clonotype was recovered from a woman in her sixties with COVID-19, enrolled during active disease. DNA for the CDR3: TGTGCCAGCACCCCAAATTCACCCCTCCACTTT. Amino acid sequence: CASTPNSPLHF.